Sequencing of this T cell receptor beta chain was carried out in a study of OX40 agonist ivuxolimab in advanced cancers. General study points: Circulating CD4+ and CD8+ T cells showed clonal expansion by week 6 at 0.1 to 3.0 mg/kg.

CDR3 length: 12 amino acids. Deletions cut 6 bases from V and 7 bases from J, with 12 bases between. From germline, CDR1 is SQVTM and CDR2 ANQGSEA. Clones were sequenced by immunoSEQ multiplex PCR, and TCRdb holds only the in-frame ones, with some missing. The sample holds around 80,000 clones, approximately 87% seen once. Sampled blood was obtained at baseline, cycle 4 day 1, and cycle 7 day 1. This clone has a single count. Its cognate antigen is unknown. This material consisted of CD4+ or CD8+ T cells sorted from blood, taken in a trial of the OX40 agonist ivuxolimab. The rearrangement links TRBV29-1 to TRBJ2-2; weak D call: TRBD2 (6 bases). The clonotype comes from an adult with an advanced solid tumor such as melanoma, head and neck, liver or kidney cancer. This CDR3 is CSVGPGLGELFF. The CDR3 bases are TGCAGCGTCGGACCGGGACTCGGGGAGCTGTTTTTT.